This T cell receptor beta chain was identified in a study of T cells after yellow fever vaccination. General study findings and limits: Clones that expanded after primary vaccination mostly reappeared after the booster (96% CD4, around 87% CD8). The secondary response showed a weaker magnitude and a faster peak, day 5 versus 15. Clonotypes appearing in both CD4 and CD8 compartments existed, and their share was small. High-abundance clonotypes from the bulk population could contaminate FACS-sorted repertoires.

To note about this clonotype: Its antigen is unidentified. An end of the junction differs from the germline gene, which may be a read error.

The CDR3 sequence is 16 residues long. Germline CDR1 SGHNT, CDR2 YYREEE (reference sequence). TCRdb recomputed calls from the 5' RACE reads with MiXCR, one row per CDR3 protein. The sample contains approximately 600,000 distinct CDR3 sequences, approximately 13% of which appear only once. Here the sequenced sample was PBMCs, taken on the day of the yellow fever booster vaccination. This receptor was obtained from a man aged 30 to 45 who received the YFV17D yellow fever vaccine. The chain carries TRBV5-4 and TRBJ2-1; the D gene is possibly TRBD2 (6 bases). The DNA for the CDR3 is TGTACCAGCAGCTTGGCCTACGGGGGCTCCTACAATGAGCAGTTCTTC. Its protein is CTSSLAYGGSYNEQFF.